Listed below are T cell receptor beta chains from one sample, sequenced in a study of cytomegalovirus exposure and HLA in healthy donors. Measured with immunoSEQ multiplex PCR; TCRdb has only the in-frame clones, and not every one. The sample contains roughly 230,000 clones, 90% of which appear only once. Material: PBMCs. The source is a woman aged 25 to 39 in good health and CMV-seronegative. The CDR3 runs from the conserved cysteine through the conserved F or W. D genes are given only for firm matches. Only part of the rows carry a size: once, few, many, or a class if the clone is expanded.

abundance: once
j_gene: TRBJ2-1
d_gene: NA
v_gene: TRBV19
CDR3aa: CASSIGARSSYNEQFF
CDR3nt: TGTGCCAGTAGTATAGGGGCGAGAAGCTCCTACAATGAGCAGTTCTTC

abundance: once
j_gene: TRBJ1-5
d_gene: NA
v_gene: TRBV30
CDR3aa: CAWEPGPDQPQHF
CDR3nt: TGTGCCTGGGAACCCGGGCCCGATCAGCCCCAGCATTTT

abundance: few
j_gene: TRBJ1-2
d_gene: TRBD1
v_gene: TRBV4-3
CDR3aa: CASSQESGQLNYGYTF
CDR3nt: TGCGCCAGCAGCCAAGAATCGGGACAGCTAAACTATGGCTACACCTTC

abundance: NA
j_gene: TRBJ2-1
d_gene: NA
v_gene: TRBV18
CDR3aa: CASSPRVDRINEQFF
CDR3nt: TGTGCCAGCTCACCAAGAGTTGACAGAATCAATGAGCAGTTCTTC

abundance: NA
j_gene: TRBJ2-1
d_gene: NA
v_gene: TRBV6-5
CDR3aa: CASSSSDIARINEQFF
CDR3nt: TGTGCCAGCAGTTCCTCGGACATCGCACGTATAAATGAGCAGTTCTTC

abundance: NA
j_gene: TRBJ2-1
d_gene: NA
v_gene: TRBV9
CDR3aa: CASSGAGLGFNEQFF
CDR3nt: TGTGCCAGCAGCGGAGCGGGTTTGGGTTTCAATGAGCAGTTCTTC

abundance: NA
j_gene: TRBJ1-5
d_gene: NA
v_gene: TRBV12-5
CDR3aa: CASGREEFGHQPQHF
CDR3nt: TGTGCTAGTGGTCGAGAAGAATTCGGACACCAGCCCCAGCATTTT

abundance: NA
j_gene: TRBJ2-3
d_gene: TRBD2
v_gene: TRBV11-2
CDR3aa: CASKPSGSTDTQYF
CDR3nt: TGTGCCAGCAAGCCTAGCGGATCCACAGATACGCAGTATTTT

abundance: once
j_gene: TRBJ2-7
d_gene: NA
v_gene: TRBV20-1
CDR3aa: CSASRGNEQYF
CDR3nt: TGCAGTGCTAGTCGGGGGAACGAGCAGTACTTC

abundance: NA
j_gene: TRBJ1-1
d_gene: TRBD1
v_gene: TRBV7-9
CDR3aa: CASSTGQGITEAFF
CDR3nt: TGTGCCAGCAGCACTGGACAGGGGATAACTGAAGCTTTCTTT

abundance: few
j_gene: TRBJ2-6
d_gene: NA
v_gene: TRBV5-1
CDR3aa: CASSPWVSASGANVLTF
CDR3nt: TGCGCCAGCAGCCCTTGGGTCTCGGCTTCTGGGGCCAACGTCCTGACTTTC

abundance: NA
j_gene: TRBJ2-1
d_gene: NA
v_gene: TRBV7-3
CDR3aa: CASSLDITPFNEQFF
CDR3nt: TGTGCCAGCAGCTTAGACATTACCCCCTTCAATGAGCAGTTCTTC

abundance: NA
j_gene: TRBJ1-4
d_gene: NA
v_gene: TRBV6-1
CDR3aa: CASSREGVWEKLFF
CDR3nt: TGTGCCAGCAGTCGAGAAGGGGTTTGGGAAAAACTGTTTTTT

abundance: NA
j_gene: TRBJ1-5
d_gene: NA
v_gene: TRBV5-1
CDR3aa: CASSLTDSNQPQHF
CDR3nt: TGCGCCAGCAGCTTGACAGATAGCAATCAGCCCCAGCATTTT

abundance: NA
j_gene: TRBJ2-7
d_gene: TRBD2
v_gene: TRBV5-8
CDR3aa: CASSSLREARPYEQYF
CDR3nt: TGTGCCAGCAGCTCGTTGCGGGAGGCAAGACCCTACGAGCAGTACTTC

abundance: NA
j_gene: TRBJ2-1
d_gene: TRBD2
v_gene: TRBV9
CDR3aa: CASRPGLADNEQFF
CDR3nt: TGTGCCAGCAGACCGGGACTAGCGGACAATGAGCAGTTCTTC

abundance: NA
j_gene: TRBJ1-2
d_gene: TRBD1
v_gene: TRBV9
CDR3aa: CASSVAGGANYGYTF
CDR3nt: TGTGCCAGCAGCGTCGCAGGGGGAGCTAACTATGGCTACACCTTC

abundance: NA
j_gene: TRBJ2-7
d_gene: TRBD1
v_gene: TRBV6-5
CDR3aa: CASSLGQGNSEQYF
CDR3nt: TGTGCCAGCAGCCTCGGACAGGGGAACTCCGAGCAGTACTTC

abundance: NA
j_gene: TRBJ2-7
d_gene: NA
v_gene: TRBV18
CDR3aa: CASSPNPGDYEQYF
CDR3nt: TGTGCCAGCTCACCGAACCCAGGGGACTACGAGCAGTACTTC

abundance: NA
j_gene: TRBJ1-2
d_gene: NA
v_gene: TRBV6-1
CDR3aa: CASRGLDGYTF
CDR3nt: TGTGCCAGCAGGGGGTTAGATGGCTACACCTTC

abundance: few
j_gene: TRBJ2-1
d_gene: NA
v_gene: TRBV18
CDR3aa: CASSPENREEQFF
CDR3nt: TGTGCCAGCTCACCAGAGAACAGGGAAGAGCAGTTCTTC

abundance: NA
j_gene: TRBJ1-5
d_gene: TRBD1
v_gene: TRBV7-2
CDR3aa: CASSTRQGKDQPQHF
CDR3nt: TGTGCCAGCAGCACAAGACAGGGCAAGGATCAGCCCCAGCATTTT

abundance: NA
j_gene: TRBJ1-4
d_gene: TRBD1
v_gene: TRBV6-5
CDR3aa: CASSYSGTGTEKLFF
CDR3nt: TGTGCCAGCAGTTACTCAGGGACAGGCACTGAAAAACTGTTTTTT

abundance: NA
j_gene: TRBJ2-3
d_gene: NA
v_gene: TRBV28
CDR3aa: CASSLVSTGTDTQYF
CDR3nt: TGTGCCAGCAGTTTAGTCAGCACGGGGACAGATACGCAGTATTTT

abundance: once
j_gene: TRBJ2-7
d_gene: NA
v_gene: TRBV9
CDR3aa: CASSVGPTWEQYF
CDR3nt: TGTGCCAGCAGCGTGGGACCGACCTGGGAGCAGTACTTC

abundance: once
j_gene: TRBJ2-7
d_gene: NA
v_gene: TRBV28
CDR3aa: CASSPPGGQGPYEQYF
CDR3nt: TGTGCCAGCAGTCCTCCCGGTGGGCAAGGTCCCTACGAGCAGTACTTC

abundance: once
j_gene: TRBJ2-1
d_gene: TRBD1
v_gene: TRBV19
CDR3aa: CASRTYGQGDDEQFF
CDR3nt: TGTGCCAGTAGGACGTATGGACAGGGGGATGATGAGCAGTTCTTC

abundance: NA
j_gene: TRBJ2-6
d_gene: NA
v_gene: TRBV13
CDR3aa: CASSLVTYSGANVLTF
CDR3nt: TGTGCCAGCAGCTTAGTCACGTACTCTGGGGCCAACGTCCTGACTTTC

abundance: once
j_gene: TRBJ2-7
d_gene: NA
v_gene: TRBV6-5
CDR3aa: CASTLGRGYEQYF
CDR3nt: TGTGCCAGCACCTTAGGCAGGGGCTACGAGCAGTACTTC

abundance: NA
j_gene: TRBJ1-2
d_gene: TRBD1
v_gene: TRBV11-1
CDR3aa: CASSLDRQGVKGYTF
CDR3nt: TGTGCCAGCAGCTTAGACCGACAGGGAGTTAAGGGCTACACCTTC

abundance: NA
j_gene: TRBJ2-7
d_gene: TRBD1
v_gene: TRBV6-1
CDR3aa: CASRPGTGLYEQYF
CDR3nt: TGTGCCAGCAGGCCCGGGACAGGACTGTACGAGCAGTACTTC

abundance: NA
j_gene: TRBJ2-4
d_gene: NA
v_gene: TRBV29-1
CDR3aa: CSVDGAGLNIQYF
CDR3nt: TGCAGCGTTGATGGAGCAGGGCTGAACATTCAGTACTTC

abundance: NA
j_gene: TRBJ1-1
d_gene: NA
v_gene: TRBV11-2
CDR3aa: CASSPRGVEAFF
CDR3nt: TGTGCCAGCAGCCCTAGGGGGGTAGAAGCTTTCTTT

abundance: once
j_gene: TRBJ2-3
d_gene: TRBD1
v_gene: TRBV6-1
CDR3aa: CASSAGQGIFTDTQYF
CDR3nt: TGTGCCAGCAGTGCGGGACAGGGTATATTCACAGATACGCAGTATTTT

abundance: NA
j_gene: TRBJ1-4
d_gene: NA
v_gene: TRBV10-2
CDR3aa: CASSESRLEKLFF
CDR3nt: TGCGCCAGCAGTGAGTCACGGCTTGAAAAACTGTTTTTT

abundance: NA
j_gene: TRBJ1-4
d_gene: TRBD1
v_gene: TRBV19
CDR3aa: CASKTGAIGEKLFF
CDR3nt: TGTGCCAGTAAGACAGGGGCAATTGGAGAAAAACTGTTTTTT

abundance: NA
j_gene: TRBJ1-5
d_gene: NA
v_gene: TRBV30
CDR3aa: CAWSPIGGQPQHF
CDR3nt: TGTGCCTGGAGTCCCATCGGGGGTCAGCCCCAGCATTTT